One and the same sample provided the 28 T cell receptor beta chains below, sequenced in a study of cytotoxic CD8 clonotypes in ibrutinib-treated CLL. Using immunoSEQ multiplex PCR, the repertoire was profiled, and TCRdb retains in-frame clones only, with some absent. The sample has over 25,000 clones; roughly three quarters are singletons. The source material was PBMCs, sampled after 36 months of ibrutinib treatment. The receptors derive from a human donor with chronic lymphocytic leukemia.

The V call is TRBV9, the J call TRBJ2-2; D gene ambiguous. V was shortened by 4 bases and J by 0 bases, with 13 bases between the two germline ends. The germline V gene encodes CDR1 SGDLS and CDR2 YYNGEE. This CDR3 is 16 amino acids long. In DNA, the CDR3 is TGTGCCAGCAGCTCCTCCCTGGCGGCGAACACCGGGGAGCTGTTTTTT. It is translated as CASSSSLAANTGELFF. The whole variable domain, filled in from reference TRBV9 and TRBJ2-2, reads DSGVTQTPKHLITATGQRVTLRCSPRSGDLSVYWYQQSLDQGLQFLIQYYNGEERAKGNILERFSAQQFPDLHSELNLSSLELGDSALYFCASSSSLAANTGELFFGEGSRLTVL.

The chain carries TRBV5-6 and TRBJ1-1; 9 nucleotides line up with TRBD1. Germline trimming cut 0 bases from V and 2 bases from J; bases unmatched to any gene: 5. This CDR3 has 16 amino acids. Germline V gives CDR1 SGHDT, CDR2 YYEEEE. This chain's CDR3 is CASSLGDRVGNTEAFF. CDR3 nucleotides: TGTGCCAGCAGCTTGGGGGACAGGGTAGGAAACACTGAAGCTTTCTTT.

The chain recombines TRBV7-9 with TRBJ1-1; no firm D call. CDR1 and CDR2 from the germline V gene are SEHNR and FQNEAQ (reference sequence). The CDR3 is 14 residues long. The V gene lost 4 bases and the J gene lost 0 bases, with 9 bases spanning the gap. The CDR3 here is CASSSLDLNTEAFF. CDR3 nucleotides: TGTGCCAGCAGCTCTCTGGACCTGAACACTGAAGCTTTCTTT.

V gene TRBV9 combines with J gene TRBJ1-2; D is perhaps TRBD1 (6 bases). The CDR3 runs 12 residues. Trimming took 5 bases from V and 7 from J, leaving 12 bases between them. Germline CDR1 is SGDLS and CDR2 is YYNGEE. The CDR3 is CASRGTGFGYTF. As DNA, the CDR3 is TGTGCCAGCAGGGGAACAGGGTTTGGCTACACCTTC. The full variable domain, with the rest looked up from reference TRBV9 and TRBJ1-2, is DSGVTQTPKHLITATGQRVTLRCSPRSGDLSVYWYQQSLDQGLQFLIQYYNGEERAKGNILERFSAQQFPDLHSELNLSSLELGDSALYFCASRGTGFGYTFGSGTRLTVV.

This chain connects TRBV7-7 to TRBJ2-3; 7 bases agree with TRBD2. This CDR3 has 14 amino acids. CDR1 and CDR2 (germline): SSHAT, FNYEAQ (reference sequence). The trim removed 1 base at V and 5 bases at J, leaving 3 bases unmatched. This CDR3 reads CASSLDGTIDTQYF. The CDR3 DNA reads TGTGCCAGCAGCTTAGACGGGACTATAGATACGCAGTATTTT.

The V call is TRBV7-2, the J call TRBJ2-7, with TRBD2 identical over 9 bases. J lost 0 bases, V lost 5 bases, and 5 bases had no gene match. The CDR3 extends over 15 amino acids. CDR1 is SGHTA and CDR2 is FQGNSA in the germline V gene. The CDR3 DNA reads as TGTGCCAGCAGCGTTAGCGGGGGCCGCTCCTACGAGCAGTACTTC. It is translated as CASSVSGGRSYEQYF.

Worth noting for this clone: One end of the junction varies from germline; a read error may be responsible. CDR3: CASSQAFEAFF. The DNA of the CDR3 is TGTGCCAGCAGTCAAGCCTTTGAAGCTTTCTTT. The chain couples TRBV2 to TRBJ1-1; D not resolved. The CDR3 contains 11 residues. Germline V gene data show CDR1 as SNHLY and CDR2 as FYNNEI.

This clone has only a few counts. The CDR3: CASSQSRGQALAVNTEAFF. As DNA, the CDR3 is TGTGCCAGCAGCCAATCCAGGGGACAGGCCCTAGCAGTTAACACTGAAGCTTTCTTT. This chain connects TRBV14 to TRBJ1-1, with 8 positions matching TRBD1. The length of the CDR3 is 19 residues. J lost 2 bases, V lost 2 bases, and 16 bases had no gene match. Germline CDR1 reads SGHDN; CDR2 reads FVKESK. Combining the CDR3 with reference TRBV14 and TRBJ1-1 gives the whole variable domain EAGVTQFPSHSVIEKGQTVTLRCDPISGHDNLYWYRRVMGKEIKFLLHFVKESKQDESGMPNNRFLAERTGGTYSTLKVQPAELEDSGVYFCASSQSRGQALAVNTEAFFGQGTRLTVV.

J is TRBJ2-3 and V is TRBV7-2; 11 bases are a match to TRBD2. CDR1 SGHTA and CDR2 FQGNSA come from the germline V gene. V shed 4 bases, J shed 4 bases, and the junction held 4 bases outside the gene matches. This CDR3 has 15 residues. The CDR3 nucleotides are TGTGCCAGCAGCTCCCTAGCGGGGGGCCCAGATACGCAGTATTTT. Translation gives CASSSLAGGPDTQYF.

The J gene is TRBJ2-2, the V gene TRBV11-2; D might be TRBD2 (5 bases). This CDR3 region has 11 residues. The V gene's germline CDR1 is SGHAT and CDR2 FQNNGV. V lost 10 bases and J lost 4, with 7 bases in between. The CDR3 DNA is TGTGCCACCCGGGGCACCGGGGAGCTGTTTTTT. As protein: CATRGTGELFF. Full variable domain (outside the CDR3, taken from reference TRBV11-2 and TRBJ2-2): EAGVAQSPRYKIIEKRQSVAFWCNPISGHATLYWYQQILGQGPKLLIQFQNNGVVDDSQLPKDRFSAERLKGVDSTLKIQPAKLEDSAVYLCATRGTGELFFGEGSRLTVL.

The genes are TRBV9 and TRBJ2-7, with TRBD2 as a possible D gene (5 bases). This CDR3 comprises 13 residues. Between the trimmed V and J ends, which lost 3 bases and 5 bases, there was a span of 12 bases. Per germline, CDR1 SGDLS and CDR2 YYNGEE. The CDR3 coding sequence is TGTGCCAGCAGCGCACCCTCGCGGGACGAGCAGTACTTC. This gives the protein CASSAPSRDEQYF.

The rearrangement links TRBV27 to TRBJ2-1; D remains unclear. Germline loops: CDR1 MNHEY, CDR2 SMNVEV (reference sequence). CDR3 length: 13 amino acids. V lost 3 bases to trimming and J lost 4 bases, with 7 bases between them. Here the CDR3 DNA reads TGTGCCAGCAGTTTGGGCTCATACAATGAGCAGTTCTTC. The encoded protein is CASSLGSYNEQFF.

This clone was counted only a few times. The genes are TRBV30 and TRBJ2-7; D is uncertain. Trimming pared 2 bases from V and 3 bases from J, leaving 11 bases between. Germline lookup yields CDR1 GTSNPN and CDR2 SVGIG (reference sequence). This CDR3 has 13 amino acids. Here the CDR3 reads CAWSIGRSYEQYF. The CDR3 region has the DNA TGTGCCTGGAGTATCGGCCGGAGCTACGAGCAGTACTTC.

This chain uses TRBV5-3 with TRBJ1-6; 7 nucleotides agree with TRBD1. TRBV5-3 is designated an ORF whose function remains uncertain. Trimming took 4 bases from V and 7 from J; bases not matched to a gene: 5. The CDR3 loop spans 14 amino acids. This CDR3 reads CARSEDRHNSPLHF. CDR3 nucleotide sequence: TGTGCCAGAAGCGAGGACAGGCACAATTCACCCCTCCACTTT.

The chain is built from TRBV2 and TRBJ2-6; D possibly corresponds to TRBD1 (5 bases). V lost 7 bases, J lost 2 bases, and 12 bases lay in between. The germline gives CDR1 SNHLY, CDR2 FYNNEI. The CDR3 length is 15 residues. The CDR3 here is CASIGSTAGANVLTF. CDR3 DNA sequence: TGTGCCAGCATAGGGTCGACAGCTGGGGCCAACGTCCTGACTTTC.

V gene TRBV10-3 combines with J gene TRBJ2-3; TRBD1 aligns across 7 bases. Germline values: CDR1 ENHRY, CDR2 SYGVKD. There are 16 residues in the CDR3. V was pared by 6 bases and J by 7 bases, with 16 bases of the junction left unmatched. In DNA form, the CDR3 reads TGTGCCATCAGACAGGGGACCCCCTTCAGTGACTATACGCAGTATTTT. Amino acids: CAIRQGTPFSDYTQYF.

V and J are TRBV6-5 and TRBJ2-7; 7 positions match TRBD1. V was clipped by 6 bases and J by 3 bases; unmatched bases: 5. The CDR3 extends over 13 amino acids. Germline loops: CDR1 MNHEY, CDR2 SVGAGI. DNA for the CDR3: TGTGCCAGCAGCCGACAGGGAAACTACGAGCAGTACTTC. This codes for CASSRQGNYEQYF.

V usage is TRBV6-6 and J usage is TRBJ1-5; D not certain. The CDR3 covers 16 residues. Germline values: CDR1 MNHNY, CDR2 SVGAGI (reference sequence). Trimming left V 2 bases short and J 0 bases short, with 11 bases between. This CDR3 reads CASSYRQPYSNQPQHF. Here the CDR3 DNA reads TGTGCCAGCAGTTACCGACAACCATATAGCAATCAGCCCCAGCATTTT.

The CDR3 loop reads CASSYLRTGQEQYF. CDR3 DNA sequence: TGTGCCAGCAGTTACCTCCGGACAGGTCAAGAGCAGTACTTC. The genes are TRBV6-5 and TRBJ2-7; 7 nucleotides line up with TRBD1. J was trimmed by 7 bases and V by 2 bases; bases with no gene match: 8. The CDR3 is 14 amino acids. Germline-derived CDR1 and CDR2 are MNHEY and SVGAGI.

The chain joins TRBV5-6 to TRBJ2-7, with D perhaps given as TRBD1 or TRBD2 (5 bases each). V was clipped by 0 bases and J by 5 bases, with 15 bases between them. CDR3 length: 15 amino acids. CDR1 and CDR2 from the germline V gene are SGHDT and YYEEEE. CDR3 residues: CASSLGAGSIDEQYF. The CDR3 bases are TGTGCCAGCAGCTTGGGCGCAGGGAGTATCGACGAGCAGTACTTC.

This chain connects TRBV5-1 to TRBJ1-4; maybe TRBD1 (5 bases). V was shortened by 4 bases and J by 4 bases, with 17 bases between the two germline ends. Germline assignment: CDR1 SGHRS and CDR2 YFSETQ. The CDR3 length is 16 residues. CDR3: CASSPGGSRVNEKLFF. In DNA, the CDR3 is TGCGCCAGCAGCCCTGGCGGGTCCAGGGTTAATGAAAAACTGTTTTTT. The complete variable domain, with remaining parts taken from reference TRBV5-1 and TRBJ1-4, reads KAGVTQTPRYLIKTRGQQVTLSCSPISGHRSVSWYQQTPGQGLQFLFEYFSETQRNKGNFPGRFSGRQFSNSRSEMNVSTLELGDSALYLCASSPGGSRVNEKLFFGSGTQLSVL.

The J gene is TRBJ1-1, the V gene TRBV11-1; perhaps TRBD1 as D (5 bases). CDR3 length equals 13 residues. Germline V CDR1 and CDR2: SGHAT, FQDESV (reference sequence). Trimming removed 3 bases at V and 6 bases at J, with 11 bases between. The CDR3 DNA reads as TGTGCCAGCAGCTTGGGACTGTCTGCTGAAGCTTTCTTT. It is translated as CASSLGLSAEAFF.

This clone was found once. The chain combines TRBV19 with TRBJ1-2; D unresolved. V was pared by 4 bases and J by 9 bases, with 12 bases between. The CDR3 is 12 residues long. The germline CDR1 and CDR2 sequences are LNHDA and SQIVND (reference sequence). The CDR3 nucleotides are TGTGCCAGTAGTAGTTACGCAGGAAGCTACACCTTC. This sequence encodes CASSSYAGSYTF.

V and J are TRBV15 and TRBJ2-4, with D maybe TRBD2 (6 bases). Germline loops: CDR1 LNHNV, CDR2 YYDKDF (reference sequence). V lost 8 bases and J lost 7, with 15 bases in between. This CDR3 is built from 13 residues. This chain's CDR3 is CATGQDSGNIQYF. Here the CDR3 DNA reads TGTGCCACCGGGCAAGACAGCGGGAACATTCAGTACTTC.

This chain joins TRBV2 and TRBJ2-1; 9 bases fit TRBD2. The CDR3 runs 16 residues. With V trimmed by 6 bases and J by 6 bases, 12 bases remained unmatched. Germline-derived CDR1 and CDR2 are SNHLY and FYNNEI. CDR3 protein: CASRRTSVGISNEQFF. In DNA form, the CDR3 reads TGTGCCAGCAGGAGGACTAGCGTGGGAATTAGCAATGAGCAGTTCTTC. Full variable domain (outside the CDR3, taken from reference TRBV2 and TRBJ2-1): EPEVTQTPSHQVTQMGQEVILRCVPISNHLYFYWYRQILGQKVEFLVSFYNNEISEKSEIFDDQFSVERPDGSNFTLKIRSTKLEDSAMYFCASRRTSVGISNEQFFGPGTRLTVL.

This clone showed up many times. J is TRBJ1-6 and V is TRBV27; 8 bases align to TRBD1. The CDR3 extends over 15 amino acids. V trimming: 4 bases; J trimming: 6 bases; junction bases outside the gene matches: 5. From germline, CDR1 is MNHEY and CDR2 SMNVEV (reference sequence). The CDR3 sequence is CASSSSTGGNSPLHF. Written as DNA, the CDR3 is TGTGCCAGCAGTTCATCTACAGGGGGTAATTCACCCCTCCACTTT.

This clone appeared a few times. This chain's CDR3 is CASSAGTSGLSSYNEQFF. The CDR3 nucleotides are TGTGCCAGCAGCGCGGGGACTAGCGGGCTCAGCTCCTACAATGAGCAGTTCTTC. V usage is TRBV11-3 and J usage is TRBJ2-1, with 12 bases identical to TRBD2. The CDR3 totals 18 residues. Per the germline V gene, CDR1 is SGHNT and CDR2 is YENEEA. V shed 5 bases and J 0 bases; nucleotides not matched to a gene: 8.

CDR3 region: CASSEASFVRTDTQYF. In DNA form, the CDR3 reads TGTGCCAGCAGTGAAGCCTCTTTCGTACGCACAGATACGCAGTATTTT. The V call is TRBV2, the J call TRBJ2-3; no firm D call. CDR1 is SNHLY and CDR2 is FYNNEI in the germline V gene. The CDR3 length is 16 residues. Trimming removed 0 bases at V and 1 base at J, with 11 bases between.